The 4 T cell receptor beta chains in this list originate from one sample, sequenced in a study of monozygotic twins with inflammatory bowel disease. TCRdb reanalyzed the 5' RACE reads and collapses them to one entry per CDR3 protein, without DNA. The sample has about 450,000 distinct CDR3 sequences. Sequenced input: blood. Every receptor here comes from a human donor with ulcerative colitis or Crohn's disease, or a healthy co-twin of an affected twin (not recorded which).

V usage is TRBV24-1 and J usage is TRBJ2-5; TCRdb lists TRBD1, though no DNA is available to test this call. The CDR3 extends over 16 amino acids. CDR1 KGHDR and CDR2 SFDVKD come from the germline V gene. CDR3 protein: CATSDPTPRARETQYF.

The gene calls are TRBV5-1 and TRBJ2-1; TCRdb picks TRBD2, but there is no DNA to check that call. The CDR3 totals 16 residues. CDR1 is SGHRS, CDR2 YFSETQ, per germline. CDR3 sequence: CASSLALSGDYNEQFF.

V and J are TRBV20-1 and TRBJ1-4. The germline CDR1 and CDR2 sequences are DFQATT and SNEGSKA (reference sequence). The CDR3 extends over 15 amino acids. Here the CDR3 reads CSARGRTATNEKLFF.

V is TRBV12-3 or TRBV12-4 and J is TRBJ2-1; the D gene TCRdb calls, TRBD1, cannot be checked with no DNA. The CDR3 contains 13 residues. The CDR3: CASSLQGFSEQFF.